The subject of this entry is one T cell receptor (beta chain). Its specific antigen is unknown. No much larger clone is present one base from it, and per-base qualities are unavailable. The data originate from a study of T cell changes during pregnancy in multiple sclerosis (dated by TCRdb to between 2018 and 2021). For the study in its entirety: The study examined how the T cell repertoire changed over the course of pregnancy in women with multiple sclerosis.

The germline V gene (reference sequence) sets CDR1 to SEHNR and CDR2 to FQNEAQ. Measured from the cysteine to the phenylalanine, the CDR3 is 15 residues long. The entry retains the CDR3 DNA only, 45 bases that are in frame from base 1. For this chain, trimming is 3 bases at the V end and 3 bases at the J end, and the number of junction bases without a gene match is 5. Library method: the immunoSEQ multiplex PCR assay. The table was pulled from immuneACCESS by TCRdb, which kept in-frame rearrangements only. Such tables lose some clones; where checked, under half of the loss comes from unresolved V genes, and the rest has no known cause. This sample has approximately 37,000 clones in its table, and around 94% of those were observed once. The ten most abundant clones make up around 1.6% of the sample.

Material: peripheral blood, obtained in the third trimester of pregnancy. The rearrangement combines TRBV7-9 with TRBJ1-3; 7 bases in the middle match TRBD1. The receptor comes from a female donor with multiple sclerosis, enrolled in a pregnancy study. The encoded CDR3 is CASSLAGGSGNTIYF. The nucleotide sequence is given as TGTGCCAGCAGCTTGGCAGGGGGAAGTGGAAACACCATATATTTT.